These T cell receptor beta chains were read from a single sample in a study of early T cells in non-severe SARS-CoV-2 infection. TCRdb re-derived calls from the 5' RACE reads in MiXCR, one entry per CDR3 protein. This table holds more than 65,000 distinct CDR3 sequences, roughly 15% found once. What was sequenced was whole blood. These receptors originate from an adult who was a healthcare worker with PCR-confirmed SARS-CoV-2 infection or an uninfected control (not recorded which). CDR3s include the opening cysteine and the closing phenylalanine or tryptophan. D genes are given only for firm matches. Clone size, where shown, is once, few, many, or a class for clones that have expanded.

>TRBJ2-5|11|TRBV6-2/TRBV6-3|.|many
TGTGCCATCGGGGGACGGGAGACCCAGTACTTC
CAIGGRETQYF
>TRBJ2-7|13|TRBV19|TRBD1|.
TGTGCCAGTAGGGGTCAGGGGGTCTACGAGCAGTACTTC
CASRGQGVYEQYF
>TRBJ1-6|14|TRBV3-1|.|.
TGTGCCAGCAGCCAAGAAAGCCGGGAATCACCCCTCCACTTT
CASSQESRESPLHF
>TRBJ2-1|11|TRBV10-2|.|.
TGCGCCAGCAGTGCGGTAAATGAGCAGTTCTTC
CASSAVNEQFF
>TRBJ2-7|15|TRBV6-5|TRBD2|many
TGTGCCAGCAGTTACGTGTCTAGCGGGTACCACGAGCAGTACTTC
CASSYVSSGYHEQYF
>TRBJ2-7|16|TRBV4-3|.|many
TGCGCCAGCAGCCAAGAAACCGGGCCGAGCTCCTACGAGCAGTACTTC
CASSQETGPSSYEQYF
>TRBJ1-4|15|TRBV6-5|TRBD1|few
TGTGCCAGCAGTAGCCCGGGACAGGGACCAGAAAAACTGTTTTTT
CASSSPGQGPEKLFF
>TRBJ2-2|15|TRBV11-2|.|.
TGTGCCAGCAGCTTTAATATCGGGAACACCGGGGAGCTGTTTTTT
CASSFNIGNTGELFF
>TRBJ1-5|16|TRBV20-1|TRBD1|.
TGCAGTGCTAGAGATAGGGAGACAGGGGGCAATCAGCCCCAGCATTTT
CSARDRETGGNQPQHF
>TRBJ2-3|15|TRBV29-1|TRBD2|many
TGCAGCGTCGCCCAACTAGCGGGGGGCCCAGATACGCAGTATTTT
CSVAQLAGGPDTQYF
>TRBJ1-6|13|TRBV14|.|few
TGTGCCAGCAGCCAAATCCTTAATTCACCCCTCCACTTT
CASSQILNSPLHF
>TRBJ2-3|14|TRBV7-2|.|.
TGTGCCAGCAGCCTCGGGCCGGCAACAGATACGCAGTATTTT
CASSLGPATDTQYF
>TRBJ2-1|15|TRBV2|.|.
TGTGCCAGCAGTGAGCGGGAAAGCTCCTACAATGAGCAGTTCTTC
CASSERESSYNEQFF
>TRBJ2-5|11|TRBV29-1|.|few
TGCAGCGTTGCGCCCGCGGAGACCCAGTACTTC
CSVAPAETQYF
>TRBJ1-2|14|TRBV5-1|.|few
TGCGCCAGCAGCTTGGCCGGGGAAGACTATGGCTACACCTTC
CASSLAGEDYGYTF
>TRBJ1-1|13|TRBV9|.|.
TGTGCCAGCAGCGTAGAAGGGAACACTGAAGCTTTCTTT
CASSVEGNTEAFF
>TRBJ2-5|16|TRBV12-5|.|.
TGTGCTAGTGGTTTCCGCGGTCAGCTCCTCCAAGAGACCCAGTACTTC
CASGFRGQLLQETQYF
>TRBJ2-3|19|TRBV11-2|TRBD1|.
TGTGCCAGCAGCTTGGATCTAACCCCGGGACAGGGTTTTTCAGATACGCAGTATTTT
CASSLDLTPGQGFSDTQYF
>TRBJ1-1|13|TRBV20-1|.|few
TGCAGTGCTATACAGCACAGGGACACCGAAGCTTTCTTT
CSAIQHRDTEAFF
>TRBJ2-6|21|TRBV7-2|TRBD1|few
TGTGCCAGCAGCTTACCGGTTGGGGACAGGGATGCACTCTCTGGGGCCAACGTCCTGACTTTC
CASSLPVGDRDALSGANVLTF
>TRBJ2-1|13|TRBV7-9|.|few
TGTGCCAGCAGTGAGGTAGCGACCAATGAGCAGTTCTTC
CASSEVATNEQFF
>TRBJ2-7|12|TRBV3-1|.|.
TGTGCCAGCAGGGGGGTGGCCTACGAGCAGTACTTC
CASRGVAYEQYF
>TRBJ2-7|13|TRBV28|.|few
TGTGCCAGCACCTTGCTGGGGGGTTACGAGCAGTACTTC
CASTLLGGYEQYF
>TRBJ2-7|12|TRBV20-1|.|many
TGCAGTGCTAAGGTCAGGGACTACGAGCAGTACTTC
CSAKVRDYEQYF
>TRBJ2-6|17|TRBV4-3|TRBD2|few
TGCGCCAGCAGCCAAGGGAGCGGGAGTCCTGGGGCCAACGTCCTGACTTTC
CASSQGSGSPGANVLTF
>TRBJ2-3|13|TRBV9|.|many
TGTGCCAGCAGCGTAGTCCCTTTGGATACGCAGTATTTT
CASSVVPLDTQYF
>TRBJ1-5|12|TRBV7-8|.|many
TGTGCCGCAGGGTATAGCAATCAGCCCCAGCATTTT
CAAGYSNQPQHF
>TRBJ1-1|14|TRBV27|.|.
TGTGCCAGCAGTACAAGGACAGTGAACACTGAAGCTTTCTTT
CASSTRTVNTEAFF
>TRBJ1-3|15|TRBV6-2/TRBV6-3|.|.
TGTGCCAGCATCCACGACAACCGCTCTGGAAACACCATATATTTT
CASIHDNRSGNTIYF
>TRBJ1-3|17|TRBV4-3|.|few
TGCGCCAGCAGCCAAGAACCCAACGCGGTGGGGGGAAACACCATATATTTT
CASSQEPNAVGGNTIYF
>TRBJ2-1|20|TRBV23-1|TRBD1|.
TGCGCCAGCAGTCAATCGGACAGGGAATGTCATAAGATGGGGGACAATGAGCAGTTCTTC
CASSQSDRECHKMGDNEQFF
>TRBJ1-2|15|TRBV4-1|TRBD1|.
TGCGCCAGCAGCCAAGATTGGGGGACAGGCTATGGCTACACCTTC
CASSQDWGTGYGYTF
>TRBJ2-2|15|TRBV12-3/TRBV12-4|.|many
TGTGCCAGCAGTTTATCAGGGATGGGCACCGGGGAGCTGTTTTTT
CASSLSGMGTGELFF
>TRBJ2-3|12|TRBV7-3|TRBD2|.
TGTGCCAGCAGCATGCGGGGGGATACGCAGTATTTT
CASSMRGDTQYF
>TRBJ2-7|13|TRBV5-1|.|few
TGCGCCAGCAGCCGGGACCCGGCGGCCGAGCAGTACTTC
CASSRDPAAEQYF
>TRBJ2-3|14|TRBV30|TRBD1|many
TGTGCCTGGAGTGAAGGACAGGGGGCAGATACGCAGTATTTT
CAWSEGQGADTQYF
>TRBJ1-1|12|TRBV5-1|.|few
TGCGCCAGCAGCTTGGAGGGTGGGGAAGCTTTCTTT
CASSLEGGEAFF
>TRBJ1-2|13|TRBV19|TRBD1|.
TGTGCCAGTAGGGCGACAGGGGTCTATGGCTACACCTTC
CASRATGVYGYTF
>TRBJ2-3|15|TRBV7-2|TRBD2|.
TGTGCCAGCAGCTTTGGGACTAGCGGACAAGATACGCAGTATTTT
CASSFGTSGQDTQYF
>TRBJ1-5|15|TRBV2|.|few
TGTGCCAGCAGTGAAGAAACCAATAGGCCTCAGCCCCAGCATTTT
CASSEETNRPQPQHF
>TRBJ2-5|15|TRBV20-1|TRBD1|many
TGCAGTGCTGGCAGAGGGGGACAGTTCCAAGAGACCCAGTACTTC
CSAGRGGQFQETQYF
>TRBJ1-2|14|TRBV6-1|.|few
TGTGCCAGCAGTGAAGACTCCGTATGGGAAGGGTACACCTTC
CASSEDSVWEGYTF
>TRBJ2-1|15|TRBV19|TRBD2|.
TGTGCCAGTAGTAGATACAGGGGTGGCGGGGGGGCCCTCGTCTTC
CASSRYRGGGGALVF
>TRBJ1-6|15|TRBV7-9|TRBD1|many
TGTGCCAGCAGCCCGAGGGACAGCCAGGATTCACCCCTCCACTTT
CASSPRDSQDSPLHF
>TRBJ1-6|15|TRBV18|.|.
TGTGCCAGCTCACCCGGACAAGCGGGGAATTCACCCCTCCACTTT
CASSPGQAGNSPLHF
>TRBJ2-7|13|TRBV7-3|TRBD1|.
TGTGCCAGCAGCTTCTCAGGGGGCGCAGAGCAGTACTTC
CASSFSGGAEQYF
>TRBJ1-6|15|TRBV6-5|.|few
TGTGCCAGCAGTTACCTTGGGGCCCCTAATTCACCCCTCCACTTT
CASSYLGAPNSPLHF
>TRBJ2-2|12|TRBV29-1|.|many
TGCAGCGCAGGACTGAACACCGGGGAGCTGTTTTTT
CSAGLNTGELFF
>TRBJ2-3|15|TRBV5-1|.|.
TGCGCCAGCAGCCTCCAGGGACTTTCCACAGATACGCAGTATTTT
CASSLQGLSTDTQYF
>TRBJ1-3|16|TRBV18|TRBD1|.
TGTGCCAGCTCACCGACGGGACAGGGGACTGGAAACACCATATATTTT
CASSPTGQGTGNTIYF
>TRBJ1-6|14|TRBV5-1|.|many
TGCGCCAGCAGCTTGGTGCCGATTAATTCACCCCTCCACTTT
CASSLVPINSPLHF
>TRBJ1-2|11|TRBV19|.|many
TGTGCCAGTACCCAAGAAGGGGGCTACACCTTC
CASTQEGGYTF
>TRBJ1-2|15|TRBV29-1|.|few
TGCAGCGTTGAAACCCCAGGGGAGTCTCTCTATGGCTACACCTTC
CSVETPGESLYGYTF
>TRBJ1-2|17|TRBV11-2|TRBD1|many
TGTGCCAGCAGCTCCCGCCCCTTCTCGACAGGGAACTATGGCTACACCTTC
CASSSRPFSTGNYGYTF
>TRBJ2-7|15|TRBV9|TRBD1|many
TGTGCCAGCAGCCCCCCCGGACAGGGCTGGTACGAGCAGTACTTC
CASSPPGQGWYEQYF
>TRBJ2-1|13|TRBV10-3|.|.
TGTGCCATCAGTGAGTCAGACTTCAATGAGCAGTTCTTC
CAISESDFNEQFF
>TRBJ1-2|13|TRBV6-2/TRBV6-3|.|.
TGTGCCAGCAGCCACGGGACAACCTATGGCTACACCTTC
CASSHGTTYGYTF
>TRBJ2-3|17|TRBV4-3|.|few
TGCGCCAGCAGCCAGGATACCGGGGACGGATACACAGATACGCAGTATTTT
CASSQDTGDGYTDTQYF
>TRBJ1-4|15|TRBV7-2|TRBD1|.
TGTGCCAGCAGCCCACCTGGACAGGGAGGAGAAAAACTGTTTTTT
CASSPPGQGGEKLFF
>TRBJ1-1|17|TRBV7-2|.|.
TGTGCCAGCAGCTTAGTGATCCGGCAGGCCCTTGGCACTGAAGCTTTCTTT
CASSLVIRQALGTEAFF